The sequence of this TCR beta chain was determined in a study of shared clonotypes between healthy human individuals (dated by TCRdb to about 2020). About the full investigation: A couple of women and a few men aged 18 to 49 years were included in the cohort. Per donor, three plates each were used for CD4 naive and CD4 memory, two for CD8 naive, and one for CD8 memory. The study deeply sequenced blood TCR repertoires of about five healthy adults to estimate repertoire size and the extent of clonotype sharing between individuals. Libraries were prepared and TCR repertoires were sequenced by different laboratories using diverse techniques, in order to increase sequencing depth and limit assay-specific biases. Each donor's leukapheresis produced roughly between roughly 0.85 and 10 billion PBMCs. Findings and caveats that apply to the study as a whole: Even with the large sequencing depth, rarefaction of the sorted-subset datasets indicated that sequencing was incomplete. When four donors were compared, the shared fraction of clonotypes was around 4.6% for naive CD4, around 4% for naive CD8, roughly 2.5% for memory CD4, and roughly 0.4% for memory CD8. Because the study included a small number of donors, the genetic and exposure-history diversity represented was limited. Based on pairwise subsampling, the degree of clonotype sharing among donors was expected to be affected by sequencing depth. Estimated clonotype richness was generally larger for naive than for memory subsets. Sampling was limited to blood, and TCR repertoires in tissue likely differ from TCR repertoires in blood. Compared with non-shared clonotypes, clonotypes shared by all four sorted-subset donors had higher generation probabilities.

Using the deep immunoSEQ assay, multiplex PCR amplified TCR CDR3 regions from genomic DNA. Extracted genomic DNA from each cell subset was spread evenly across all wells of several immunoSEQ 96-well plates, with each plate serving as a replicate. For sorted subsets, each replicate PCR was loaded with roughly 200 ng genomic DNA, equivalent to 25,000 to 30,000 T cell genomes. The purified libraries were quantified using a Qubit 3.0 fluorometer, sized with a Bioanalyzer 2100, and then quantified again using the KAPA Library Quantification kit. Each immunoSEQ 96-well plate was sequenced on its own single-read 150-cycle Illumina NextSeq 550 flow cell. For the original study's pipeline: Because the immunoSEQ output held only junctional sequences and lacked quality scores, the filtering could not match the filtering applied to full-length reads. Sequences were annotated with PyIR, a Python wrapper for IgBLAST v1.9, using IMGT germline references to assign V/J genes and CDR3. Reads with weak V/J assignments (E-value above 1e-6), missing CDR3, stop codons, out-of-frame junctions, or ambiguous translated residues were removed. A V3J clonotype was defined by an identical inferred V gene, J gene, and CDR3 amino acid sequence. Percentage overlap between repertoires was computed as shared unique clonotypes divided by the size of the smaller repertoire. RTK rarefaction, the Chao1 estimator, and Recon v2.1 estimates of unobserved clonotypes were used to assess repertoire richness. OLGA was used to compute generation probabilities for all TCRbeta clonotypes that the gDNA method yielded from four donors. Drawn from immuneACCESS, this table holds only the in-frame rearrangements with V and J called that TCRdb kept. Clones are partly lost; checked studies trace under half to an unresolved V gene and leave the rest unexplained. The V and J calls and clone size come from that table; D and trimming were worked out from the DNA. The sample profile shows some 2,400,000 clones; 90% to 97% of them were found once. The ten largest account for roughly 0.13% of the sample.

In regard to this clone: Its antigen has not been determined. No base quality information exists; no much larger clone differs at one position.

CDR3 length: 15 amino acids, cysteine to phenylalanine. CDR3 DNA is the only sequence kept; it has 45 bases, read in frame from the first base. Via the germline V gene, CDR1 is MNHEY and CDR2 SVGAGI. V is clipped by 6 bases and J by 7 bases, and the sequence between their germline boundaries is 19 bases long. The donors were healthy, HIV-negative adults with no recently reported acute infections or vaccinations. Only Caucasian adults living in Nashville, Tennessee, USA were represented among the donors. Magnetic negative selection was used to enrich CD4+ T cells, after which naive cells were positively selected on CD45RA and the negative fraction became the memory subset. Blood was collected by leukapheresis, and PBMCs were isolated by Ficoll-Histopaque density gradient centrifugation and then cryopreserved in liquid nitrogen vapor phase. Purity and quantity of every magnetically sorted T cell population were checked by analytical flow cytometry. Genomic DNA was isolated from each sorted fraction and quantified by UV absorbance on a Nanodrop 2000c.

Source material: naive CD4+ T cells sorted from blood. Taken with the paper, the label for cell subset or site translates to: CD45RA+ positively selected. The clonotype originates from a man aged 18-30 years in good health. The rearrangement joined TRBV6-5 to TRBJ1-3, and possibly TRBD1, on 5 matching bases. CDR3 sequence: CASSTRTGLRNTIYF. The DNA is TGTGCCAGCAGCACCCGTACAGGATTAAGGAACACCATATATTTT.